This T cell receptor (beta chain) was captured by sequencing in a study of memory CD4+ T cells and cytomegalovirus serostatus. Study-level background: Healthy Belgian adult donors included about nine CMV-positive and around 25 CMV-negative people.

The sort gate was single viable CD3+CD4+CD8-CD45RO+ cells for memory CD4+ T cells. CMV serostatus came from serum IgG against pp150, pp28, p38, p52. Germline trimming cut 4 bases from V and 0 bases from J; bases unmatched to any gene: 16. This CDR3 has 19 residues. From germline, CDR1 is SGHDN and CDR2 FVKESK. Profiling relied on immunoSEQ multiplex PCR, and the TCRdb table lists in-frame clones only, not all of them. The table lists about 67,000 clones, approximately 80% of them singletons. The source is an adult in good health and CMV-seropositive. Material for sequencing was memory CD4+ T cells from blood. The rearrangement joins TRBV14 to TRBJ2-7; 9 positions match TRBD1. The CDR3 nucleotides are TGTGCCAGCAGCCCGCGGGAGACAGGGGGTCCGCAGAGCTCCTACGAGCAGTACTTC. It encodes CASSPRETGGPQSSYEQYF.